The subject of this entry is one TCR beta chain. The sample comes from a study of blood T cell repertoires in COVID-19. Sequenced by immunoSEQ multiplex PCR; TCRdb stores in-frame clones only, minus some. The table has hundreds of thousands of clones, about 88% seen once. V lost 4 bases and J lost 3; bases outside the gene matches: 8. Per the germline V gene, CDR1 is SEHNR and CDR2 is FQNEAQ (reference sequence). The CDR3 is made up of 16 amino acids. Material: PBMCs or T cells enriched from blood (not recorded which). This rearrangement joins TRBV7-9 to TRBJ1-2; the match to TRBD1 covers 10 bases. The sequence was collected from a woman in her thirties who had recovered from COVID-19. CDR3 in DNA: TGTGCCAGCAGCTCTTCATCCGGACAGGGGGACTATGGCTACACCTTC. The encoded protein is CASSSSSGQGDYGYTF.